The clone carrying this TCR beta chain was observed a handful of times. With 3 bases removed from V and 2 bases from J, the gap between germline ends came to 8 bases. CDR1 and CDR2 from the germline V gene are LNHNV and YYDKDF (reference sequence). This CDR3 has 15 residues. PCR was performed a second time for roughly 7 to 11 cycles using a sample-barcoded 5' primer and a J-beta primer mix. A template-switch adaptor with 12 random nucleotides tagged each cDNA molecule. Each CDR3 protein is one row after TCRdb ran MiXCR on the 5' RACE reads. Among about 1.4 million distinct CDR3 sequences, approximately 59% were seen once, and the ten largest hold over 6.5%. The sample originates from a study of blood T cells in healthy people across ages. Drawn from each donor were roughly 9.4 milliliters of peripheral blood. Each sample used at least 7 million PBMCs.

The sequence came from a young man in good health. Material: blood. This chain uses TRBV15 with TRBJ2-6; D is unclear. CDR3: CATSSLDTGANVLTF. The CDR3 DNA reads TGTGCCACCAGCAGTCTGGATACTGGGGCCAACGTCCTGACTTTC.